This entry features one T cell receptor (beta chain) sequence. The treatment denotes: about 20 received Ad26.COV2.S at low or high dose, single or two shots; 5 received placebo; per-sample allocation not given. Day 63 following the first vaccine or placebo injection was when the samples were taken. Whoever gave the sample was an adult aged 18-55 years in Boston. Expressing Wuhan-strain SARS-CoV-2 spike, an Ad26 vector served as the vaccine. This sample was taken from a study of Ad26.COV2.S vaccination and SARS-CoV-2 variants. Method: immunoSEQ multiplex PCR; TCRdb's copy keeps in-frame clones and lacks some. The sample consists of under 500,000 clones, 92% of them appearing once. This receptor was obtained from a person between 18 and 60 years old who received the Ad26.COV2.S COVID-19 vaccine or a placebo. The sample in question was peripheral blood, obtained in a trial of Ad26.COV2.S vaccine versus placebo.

The CDR3 spells CASSQDRRGIGNTIYF. The CDR3 DNA sequence: TGTGCCAGCAGCCAAGATCGCAGGGGTATCGGAAACACCATATATTTT. V usage is TRBV3-1 (or the pseudogene TRBV3-2) and J usage is TRBJ1-3; D is possibly TRBD1 (6 bases). With 0 bases removed from V and 4 bases from J, the gap between germline ends came to 13 bases. The CDR3 extends over 16 amino acids. Germline CDR1 reads LGHDT; CDR2 reads YNNKEL (reference sequence).